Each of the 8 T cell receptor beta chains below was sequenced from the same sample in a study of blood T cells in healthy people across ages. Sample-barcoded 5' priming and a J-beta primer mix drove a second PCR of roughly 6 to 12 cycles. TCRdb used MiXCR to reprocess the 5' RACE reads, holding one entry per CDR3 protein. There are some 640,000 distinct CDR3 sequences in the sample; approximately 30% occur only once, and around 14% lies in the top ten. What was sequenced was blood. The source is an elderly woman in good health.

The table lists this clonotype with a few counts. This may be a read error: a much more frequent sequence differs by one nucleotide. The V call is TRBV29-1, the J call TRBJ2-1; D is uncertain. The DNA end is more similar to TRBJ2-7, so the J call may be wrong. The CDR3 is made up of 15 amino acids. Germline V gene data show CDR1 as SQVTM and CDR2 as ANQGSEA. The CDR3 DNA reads TGCAGCGTGGCCCCGGGCAGCTACTCCTACAATGAGCAGTACTTC. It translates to CSVAPGSYSYNEQYF.

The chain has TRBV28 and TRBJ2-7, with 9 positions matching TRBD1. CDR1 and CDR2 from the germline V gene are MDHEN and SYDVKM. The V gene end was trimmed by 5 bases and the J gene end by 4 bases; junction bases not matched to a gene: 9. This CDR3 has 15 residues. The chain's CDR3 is CASSTPQGATYEQYF. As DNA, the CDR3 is TGTGCCAGCAGTACCCCACAGGGGGCCACGTACGAGCAGTACTTC.

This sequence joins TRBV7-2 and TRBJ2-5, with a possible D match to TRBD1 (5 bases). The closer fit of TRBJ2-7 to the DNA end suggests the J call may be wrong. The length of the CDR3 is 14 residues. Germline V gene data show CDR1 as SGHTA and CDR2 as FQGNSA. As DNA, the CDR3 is TGTGCCAGCAGCTTAGGACAGCTGTACTACGAGCAGTACTTC. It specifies CASSLGQLYYEQYF.

This CDR3 is CSARGPAYGYTF. The CDR3, as DNA: TGCAGTGCTAGAGGGCCAGCCTATGGCTACACCTTC. The chain has TRBV20-1 and TRBJ1-2; D is unresolved. This CDR3 is 12 amino acids long. The germline V and J ends were trimmed by 1 base and 4 bases, with 7 bases remaining between them. Germline assignment: CDR1 DFQATT and CDR2 SNEGSKA (reference sequence).

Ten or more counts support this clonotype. The CDR3 bases are TGTGCCAGCAGTGAATTCGGTGGAGGCTACACCTTC. Its translation is CASSEFGGGYTF. This sequence joins TRBV25-1 and TRBJ1-2; no clear D gene. This CDR3 comprises 12 residues. From germline, CDR1 is MGHDK and CDR2 SYGVNS. With 1 base removed from V and 8 bases from J, the gap between germline ends came to 8 bases.

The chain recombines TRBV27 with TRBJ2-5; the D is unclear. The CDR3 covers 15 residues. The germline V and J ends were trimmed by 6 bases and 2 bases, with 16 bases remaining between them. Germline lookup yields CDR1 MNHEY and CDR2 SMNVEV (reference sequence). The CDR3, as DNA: TGTGCCAGCAGCTCCCAGTGGGCAGATCAAGAGACCCAGTACTTC. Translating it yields CASSSQWADQETQYF.

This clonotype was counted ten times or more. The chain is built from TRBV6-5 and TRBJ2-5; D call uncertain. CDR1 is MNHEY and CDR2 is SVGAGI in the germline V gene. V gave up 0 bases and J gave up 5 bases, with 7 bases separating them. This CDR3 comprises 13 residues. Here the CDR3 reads CASSYSISETQYF. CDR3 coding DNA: TGTGCCAGCAGTTACTCGATCTCGGAGACCCAGTACTTC.

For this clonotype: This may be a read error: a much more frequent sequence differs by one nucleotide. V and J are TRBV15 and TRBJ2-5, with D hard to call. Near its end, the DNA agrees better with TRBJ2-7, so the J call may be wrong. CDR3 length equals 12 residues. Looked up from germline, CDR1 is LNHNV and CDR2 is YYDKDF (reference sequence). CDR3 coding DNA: TGTGTCACCCGGACCGTGCACAACGAGCAGTACTTC. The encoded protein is CVTRTVHNEQYF.